This record covers a single T cell receptor beta chain. This clone was seen just once. The antigen this receptor binds is unknown. It has no much larger one-base neighbor in the sample; base qualities were not kept. This entry is derived from a study of control samples from healthy donors and cancer patients (dated by TCRdb to the early 2020s). The library was prepared using the immunoSEQ multiplex PCR assay. The table was pulled from immuneACCESS by TCRdb, which kept in-frame rearrangements only. Such tables lose some clones; where checked, under half of the loss comes from unresolved V genes, and the rest has no known cause. Counted in this sample were around 170,000 clones; about 91% of them appeared once. The ten top clones hold 4.5% to 6% of the sample. Including cysteine and phenylalanine, the CDR3 has 15 amino acids. Only the CDR3 DNA is retained, 45 bases long and in frame from the first base. The junction carries 13 bases between V and J, which are trimmed by 7 bases and 0 bases respectively. Looking up the germline V gene yields CDR1 MNHEY and CDR2 SVGAGI.

This TCR was recovered from a woman aged 25 to 39 in good health. Source material: blood. In this chain, TRBV6-5 is recombined with TRBJ1-3; matching of 6 bases hints at TRBD1 as the D gene. The nucleotide sequence is given as TGTGCCAGCATCGGGGGCGCGGGCTCTGGAAACACCATATATTTT. The encoded protein is CASIGGAGSGNTIYF.